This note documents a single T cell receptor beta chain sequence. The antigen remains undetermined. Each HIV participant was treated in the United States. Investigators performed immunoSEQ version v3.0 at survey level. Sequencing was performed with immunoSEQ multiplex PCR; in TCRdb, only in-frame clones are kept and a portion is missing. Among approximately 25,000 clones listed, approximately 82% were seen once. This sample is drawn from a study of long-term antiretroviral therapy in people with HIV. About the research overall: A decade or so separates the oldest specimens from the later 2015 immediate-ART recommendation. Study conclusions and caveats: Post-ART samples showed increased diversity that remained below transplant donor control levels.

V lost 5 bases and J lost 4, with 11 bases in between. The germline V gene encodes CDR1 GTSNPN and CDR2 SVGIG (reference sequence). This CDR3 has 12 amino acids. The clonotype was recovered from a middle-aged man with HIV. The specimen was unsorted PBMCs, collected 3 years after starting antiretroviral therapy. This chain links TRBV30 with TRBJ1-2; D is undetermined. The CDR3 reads CAWAPWVYGYTF. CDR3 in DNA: TGTGCCTGGGCCCCGTGGGTCTATGGCTACACCTTC.